The 14 T cell receptor beta chains reported below all come from one sample, sequenced in a study of technical replicates of blood from a handful of donors. Generated by immunoSEQ multiplex PCR, the TCRdb table keeps only in-frame clones and is missing some. This table holds under 80,000 clones, nearly 98% found once. The source material was T cells isolated from PBMCs. The receptors here all came from a human donor in good health.

The rearrangement joins TRBV9 to TRBJ1-2; D unresolved. Germline V gives CDR1 SGDLS, CDR2 YYNGEE. The CDR3 is 15 residues long. V lost 0 bases and J 0 bases, leaving 9 bases between the germline ends. The CDR3 here is CASSVGAATNYGYTF. Here the CDR3 DNA reads TGTGCCAGCAGCGTAGGGGCAGCTACTAACTATGGCTACACCTTC.

The CDR3 DNA reads as TGTGCCAGCAGTGAACCAGGCGACGAGCAGTACTTC. Protein product: CASSEPGDEQYF. The chain employs TRBV2 and TRBJ2-7; D call uncertain. The CDR3 consists of 12 residues. Germline CDR1 SNHLY, CDR2 FYNNEI. Trimming took off 2 bases at V and 5 bases at J, with 7 bases between the two ends.

This chain links TRBV28 with TRBJ2-7, with TRBD2 matching over 13 bases. V lost 8 bases and J lost 5; bases outside the gene matches: 0. This CDR3 spans 12 amino acids. Germline values: CDR1 MDHEN, CDR2 SYDVKM. CDR3 DNA: TGTGCCAGCGGACTAGCGGGAGACGAGCAGTACTTC. This gives the protein CASGLAGDEQYF.

This clone was counted many times. This chain joins TRBV7-9 and TRBJ1-1; 9 bases are a match to TRBD1. This CDR3 is built from 14 residues. Looked up from germline, CDR1 is SEHNR and CDR2 is FQNEAQ (reference sequence). V lost 4 bases to trimming and J lost 1 base; unmatched junction nucleotides: 1. The CDR3 nucleotides are TGTGCCAGCAGCTGGGGACAGGGGAACACTGAAGCTTTCTTT. Its translation: CASSWGQGNTEAFF.

The rearrangement joins TRBV2 to TRBJ2-3; D ambiguous. The germline gives CDR1 SNHLY, CDR2 FYNNEI. The CDR3 runs to 10 residues. V gave up 8 bases and J gave up 2 bases, with 2 bases separating them. In DNA form, the CDR3 reads TGTGCCAGCCACACAGATACGCAGTATTTT. Amino acid sequence: CASHTDTQYF.

The chain carries TRBV13 and TRBJ1-1, with a tentative D call TRBD1 (6 bases). This CDR3 contains 14 residues. Germline lookup yields CDR1 PRHDT and CDR2 FYEKMQ (reference sequence). V was trimmed by 3 bases and J by 1 base, leaving 9 bases between them. As DNA, the CDR3 is TGTGCCAGCAGCTTCCAACAGGGGAACACTGAAGCTTTCTTT. It is translated as CASSFQQGNTEAFF.

This chain links TRBV4-2 with TRBJ1-2; a possible D gene is TRBD1 (6 bases). Germline CDR1 is LGHNA and CDR2 is YNFKEQ. V lost 4 bases to trimming and J lost 2 bases, with 14 bases between them. The CDR3 has 15 residues. For the CDR3, the DNA is TGTGCCAGCAGCCGAAAGACAGGTACAAACTATGGCTACACCTTC. It translates to CASSRKTGTNYGYTF.

The chain employs TRBV7-9 and TRBJ2-5, with 14 bases identical to TRBD2. Germline CDR1 SEHNR, CDR2 FQNEAQ (reference sequence). The CDR3 has 16 amino acids. The trim removed 6 bases at V and 4 bases at J, leaving 7 bases unmatched. CDR3 loop: CASSFGTSGRGETQYF. CDR3 in DNA: TGTGCCAGCAGTTTTGGGACTAGCGGGAGAGGAGAGACCCAGTACTTC.

The rearrangement joins TRBV6-1 to TRBJ2-7; 8 positions match TRBD1. Germline values: CDR1 MNHNS, CDR2 SASEGT. The V gene end was trimmed by 5 bases and the J gene end by 2 bases; junction bases not matched to a gene: 5. The CDR3 totals 14 residues. The CDR3 sequence is CASSPTGVTYEQYF. The CDR3 DNA sequence: TGTGCCAGCAGTCCGACAGGGGTAACCTACGAGCAGTACTTC.

This chain connects TRBV2 to TRBJ1-5; D gene unclear. Trimming left V 0 bases short and J 2 bases short, with 8 bases between. CDR3 length equals 15 residues. Germline V CDR1 and CDR2: SNHLY, FYNNEI. CDR3 residues: CASSEAPTGNQPQHF. DNA of the CDR3: TGTGCCAGCAGTGAAGCGCCAACAGGCAATCAGCCCCAGCATTTT.

This chain uses TRBV5-1 with TRBJ1-1; the D gene is possibly TRBD1 (6 bases). Trimming took 3 bases from V and 0 from J, leaving 27 bases between them. The CDR3 spans 20 residues. The germline gives CDR1 SGHRS, CDR2 YFSETQ. CDR3 DNA sequence: TGCGCCAGCAGCTACGGTGATTCAGGTCGGGGGGGGGCTATGAACACTGAAGCTTTCTTT. Translating gives CASSYGDSGRGGAMNTEAFF.

The rearrangement links TRBV7-9 to TRBJ2-7; 7 bases agree with TRBD1. From germline, CDR1 is SEHNR and CDR2 FQNEAQ (reference sequence). With V trimmed by 5 bases and J by 3 bases, 1 base remained unmatched. This CDR3 has 12 residues. The CDR3 nucleotides read TGTGCCAGCAGCACAGGGGTCTACGAGCAGTACTTC. It translates to CASSTGVYEQYF.

The chain combines TRBV4-1 with TRBJ2-2; 10 bases match TRBD2. V gave up 0 bases and J gave up 5 bases; unmatched junction bases: 12. The length of the CDR3 is 19 residues. Per the germline V gene, CDR1 is MGHRA and CDR2 is YSYEKL. The CDR3 DNA sequence: TGCGCCAGCAGCCAAGATCGGCAAGCGGGAGGGCCGCGGACCGGGGAGCTGTTTTTT. Translated: CASSQDRQAGGPRTGELFF.

The rearrangement links TRBV11-2 to TRBJ2-7; 9 nucleotides agree with TRBD1. This CDR3 comprises 16 residues. Trimming removed 6 bases from V and 2 bases from J; junction bases left unmatched: 11. Germline-derived CDR1 and CDR2 are SGHAT and FQNNGV. CDR3 bases: TGTGCCAGCAGTCCATTCTCCGGGACAGGGACCTACGAGCAGTACTTC. This codes for CASSPFSGTGTYEQYF.